This T cell receptor (beta chain) was identified during a study of blood T cells in healthy people across ages. Investigators took 9.5 to 10 milliliters of peripheral blood from every donor. Isolation per sample recovered at least 6 million PBMCs. Turning to this clonotype: The antigen is unknown.

Overall study findings and caveats: Roughly linearly, TCR beta diversity per million T cells fell as age increased. Possibly, changes in expanded clonotypes were confounded because donor CMV status was unknown.

A second 7 to 11 cycle PCR used barcoded and J-beta primers. Each CDR3 protein gets one entry after TCRdb re-called the 5' RACE reads with MiXCR. The data hold 700,000 to 950,000 distinct CDR3 sequences, with 58% observed a single time. The sequence was collected from a man aged 30-40 years in good health. Sequencing was carried out using blood.

CDR3 bases: TGTGCCAGCAGGAGGGAGGGAGATGGCTACACCTTC. Its translation: CASRREGDGYTF. The V gene is TRBV12-3 or TRBV12-4, the J gene TRBJ1-2, with D hard to call. The CDR3 sequence is 12 residues long. V was pared by 6 bases and J by 6 bases, with 11 bases between.